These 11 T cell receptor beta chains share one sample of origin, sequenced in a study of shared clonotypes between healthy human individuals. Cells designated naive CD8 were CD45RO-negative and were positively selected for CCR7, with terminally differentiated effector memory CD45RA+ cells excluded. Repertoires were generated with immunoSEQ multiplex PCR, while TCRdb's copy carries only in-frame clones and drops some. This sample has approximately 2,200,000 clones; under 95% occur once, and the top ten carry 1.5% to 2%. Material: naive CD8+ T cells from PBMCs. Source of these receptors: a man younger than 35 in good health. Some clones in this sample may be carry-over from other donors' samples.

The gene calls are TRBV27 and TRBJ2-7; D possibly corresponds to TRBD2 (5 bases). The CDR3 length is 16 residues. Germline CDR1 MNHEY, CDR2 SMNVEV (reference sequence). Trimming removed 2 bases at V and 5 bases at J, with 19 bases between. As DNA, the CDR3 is TGTGCCAGCAGTTTAACCCGCGGGCACCAGGTCCACGAGCAGTACTTC. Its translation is CASSLTRGHQVHEQYF.

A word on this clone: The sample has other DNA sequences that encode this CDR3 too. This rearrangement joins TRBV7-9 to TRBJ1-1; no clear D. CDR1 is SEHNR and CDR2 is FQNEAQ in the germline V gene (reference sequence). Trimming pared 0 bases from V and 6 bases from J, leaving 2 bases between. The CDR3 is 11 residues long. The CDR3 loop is CASSLAAEAFF. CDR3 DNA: TGTGCCAGCAGCTTAGCGGCTGAAGCTTTCTTT.

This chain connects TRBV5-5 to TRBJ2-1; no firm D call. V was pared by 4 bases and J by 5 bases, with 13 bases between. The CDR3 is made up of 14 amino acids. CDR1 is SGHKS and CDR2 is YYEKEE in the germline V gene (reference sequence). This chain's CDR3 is CASSQDRGDNEQFF. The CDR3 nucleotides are TGTGCCAGCAGCCAGGACCGTGGGGACAATGAGCAGTTCTTC.

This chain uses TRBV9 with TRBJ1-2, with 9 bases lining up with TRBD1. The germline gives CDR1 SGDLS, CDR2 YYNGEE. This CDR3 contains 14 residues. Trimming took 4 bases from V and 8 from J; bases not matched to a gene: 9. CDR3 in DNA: TGTGCCAGCAGCCATTCCACAGGGGGCGAAGGCTACACCTTC. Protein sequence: CASSHSTGGEGYTF.

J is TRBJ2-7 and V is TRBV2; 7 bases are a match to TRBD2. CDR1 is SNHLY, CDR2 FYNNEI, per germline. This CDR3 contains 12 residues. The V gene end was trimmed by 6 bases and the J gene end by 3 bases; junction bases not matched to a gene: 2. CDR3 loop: CASRRGSYEQYF. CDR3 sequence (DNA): TGTGCCAGCAGGCGGGGGAGCTACGAGCAGTACTTC.

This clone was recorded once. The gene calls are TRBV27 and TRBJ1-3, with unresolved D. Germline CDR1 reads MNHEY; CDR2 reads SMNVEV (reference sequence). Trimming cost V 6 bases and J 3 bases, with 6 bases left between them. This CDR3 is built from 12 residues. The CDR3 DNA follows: TGTGCCAGCAGGGGCATTGGAAACACCATATATTTT. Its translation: CASRGIGNTIYF.

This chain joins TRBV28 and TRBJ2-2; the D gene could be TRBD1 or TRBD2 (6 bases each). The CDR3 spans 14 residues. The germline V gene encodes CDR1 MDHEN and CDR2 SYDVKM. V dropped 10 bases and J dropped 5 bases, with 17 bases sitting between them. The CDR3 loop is CATTRGGRTGELFF. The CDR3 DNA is TGTGCCACAACTCGAGGGGGGAGGACCGGGGAGCTGTTTTTT.

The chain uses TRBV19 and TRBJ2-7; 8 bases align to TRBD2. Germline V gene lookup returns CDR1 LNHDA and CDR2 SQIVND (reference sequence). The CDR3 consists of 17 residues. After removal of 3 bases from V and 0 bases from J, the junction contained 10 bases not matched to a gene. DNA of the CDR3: TGTGCCAGTAGTATCTTCTCTAGCGGGCCCTCCTCCTACGAGCAGTACTTC. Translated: CASSIFSSGPSSYEQYF.

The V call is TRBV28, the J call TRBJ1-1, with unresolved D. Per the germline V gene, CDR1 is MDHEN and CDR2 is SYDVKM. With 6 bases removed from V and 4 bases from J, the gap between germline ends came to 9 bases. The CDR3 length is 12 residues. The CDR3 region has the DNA TGTGCCAGCAGCCTTTCGAGCACTGAAGCTTTCTTT. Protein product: CASSLSSTEAFF.

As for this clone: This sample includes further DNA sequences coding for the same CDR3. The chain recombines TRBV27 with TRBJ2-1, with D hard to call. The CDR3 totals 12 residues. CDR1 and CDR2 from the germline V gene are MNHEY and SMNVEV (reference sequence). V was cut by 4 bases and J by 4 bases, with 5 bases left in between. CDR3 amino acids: CASSSLYNEQFF. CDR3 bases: TGTGCCAGCAGTTCTCTGTACAATGAGCAGTTCTTC.

The CDR3 is CASSLELAGSSTDTQYF. The CDR3 region has the DNA TGTGCCAGCAGCTTAGAACTAGCCGGCTCTAGCACAGATACGCAGTATTTT. This rearrangement joins TRBV7-8 to TRBJ2-3; the D gene is possibly TRBD2 (6 bases). V was pared by 1 base and J by 0 bases, with 14 bases between. In germline, CDR1 is SGHVS, CDR2 FQNEAQ. The CDR3 extends over 17 amino acids.